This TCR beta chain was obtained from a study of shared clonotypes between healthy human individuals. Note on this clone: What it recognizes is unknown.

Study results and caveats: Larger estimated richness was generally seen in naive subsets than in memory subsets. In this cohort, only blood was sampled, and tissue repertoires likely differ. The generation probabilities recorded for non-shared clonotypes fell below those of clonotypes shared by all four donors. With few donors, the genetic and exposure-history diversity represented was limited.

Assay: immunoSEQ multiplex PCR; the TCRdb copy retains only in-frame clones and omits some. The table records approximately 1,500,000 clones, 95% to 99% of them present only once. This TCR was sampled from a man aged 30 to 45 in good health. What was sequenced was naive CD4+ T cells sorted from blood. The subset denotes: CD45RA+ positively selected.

The CDR3 sequence: CASMGLSRGGSLNTEAFF. The CDR3 DNA is TGTGCCAGTATGGGGCTAAGCAGGGGTGGATCCTTGAACACTGAAGCTTTCTTT. This rearrangement joins TRBV18 to TRBJ1-1; D is perhaps TRBD1 (6 bases). From germline, CDR1 is KGHSH and CDR2 LQKENI. The germline V and J ends were trimmed by 9 bases and 0 bases, with 26 bases remaining between them. The CDR3 has 18 residues.